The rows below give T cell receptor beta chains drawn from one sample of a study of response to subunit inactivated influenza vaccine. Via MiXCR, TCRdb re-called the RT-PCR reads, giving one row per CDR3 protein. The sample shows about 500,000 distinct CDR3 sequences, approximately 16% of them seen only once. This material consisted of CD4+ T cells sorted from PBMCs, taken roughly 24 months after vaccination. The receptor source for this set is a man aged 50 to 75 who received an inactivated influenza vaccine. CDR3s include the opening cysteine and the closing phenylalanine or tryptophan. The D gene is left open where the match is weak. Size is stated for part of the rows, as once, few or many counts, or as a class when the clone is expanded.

CDR3: CASRRGAKQFF
DNA: TGTGCCAGCAGGCGAGGGGCAAAGCAGTTCTTC
length: 11
size: .
V: TRBV12-3/TRBV12-4
D: .
J: TRBJ2-1

CDR3: CSASNPGGPNTGELFF
DNA: TGCAGTGCTAGTAACCCAGGGGGCCCGAACACCGGGGAGCTGTTTTTT
length: 16
size: few
V: TRBV20-1
D: TRBD1
J: TRBJ2-2

CDR3: CASSTGTGSNYGYTF
DNA: TGCGCCAGCAGCACCGGGACAGGGAGTAACTATGGCTACACCTTC
length: 15
size: .
V: TRBV5-1
D: TRBD1
J: TRBJ1-2

CDR3: CSGQRGGGDEQFF
DNA: TGCAGCGGTCAGCGGGGGGGAGGAGATGAGCAGTTCTTC
length: 13
size: .
V: TRBV29-1
D: TRBD2
J: TRBJ2-1

CDR3: CASTAAFGANVLTF
DNA: TGTGCCAGTACTGCAGCGTTTGGGGCCAACGTCCTGACTTTC
length: 14
size: few
V: TRBV19
D: .
J: TRBJ2-6

CDR3: CATSRSPHRATNEKLFF
DNA: TGTGCCACCAGCAGATCCCCCCACAGGGCAACTAATGAAAAACTGTTTTTT
length: 17
size: many
V: TRBV15
D: .
J: TRBJ1-4

CDR3: CSARLQGLAGSGELFF
DNA: TGCAGTGCTAGATTGCAGGGACTAGCGGGGTCCGGGGAGCTGTTTTTT
length: 16
size: few
V: TRBV20-1
D: TRBD2
J: TRBJ2-2

CDR3: CSARELDRASYSPLHF
DNA: TGCAGTGCTAGAGAATTGGACAGGGCTTCCTATTCACCCCTCCACTTT
length: 16
size: .
V: TRBV20-1
D: TRBD1
J: TRBJ1-6

CDR3: CASSLAGSGNQPQHF
DNA: TGTGCCAGCAGCTTGGCAGGGTCGGGCAATCAGCCCCAGCATTTT
length: 15
size: many
V: TRBV5-4
D: .
J: TRBJ1-5

CDR3: CATSKGTGATGELFF
DNA: TGTGCCACCTCTAAGGGGACAGGTGCCACCGGGGAGCTGTTTTTT
length: 15
size: few
V: TRBV14
D: TRBD1
J: TRBJ2-2

CDR3: CASSLVAVSYEQYF
DNA: TGTGCCAGCAGCTTAGTCGCGGTTTCCTACGAGCAGTACTTC
length: 14
size: .
V: TRBV7-2
D: .
J: TRBJ2-7

CDR3: CSARTSRRDEQFF
DNA: TGCAGCGCCCGGACTAGCCGTCGGGATGAGCAGTTCTTC
length: 13
size: few
V: TRBV29-1
D: TRBD2
J: TRBJ2-1

CDR3: CASSLGQTGGRTEAFF
DNA: TGCGCCAGCAGCTTGGGACAGACAGGGGGTCGGACTGAAGCTTTCTTT
length: 16
size: .
V: TRBV5-1
D: TRBD1
J: TRBJ1-1

CDR3: CASSYPNRLAGGGVEQYF
DNA: TGTGCCAGCAGTTACCCTAATAGACTAGCGGGAGGCGGTGTCGAGCAGTACTTC
length: 18
size: .
V: TRBV6-5
D: TRBD2
J: TRBJ2-7

CDR3: CASSSRLDYNEQFF
DNA: TGTGCCAGCAGCTCGAGACTTGACTACAATGAGCAGTTCTTC
length: 14
size: few
V: TRBV7-9
D: .
J: TRBJ2-1

CDR3: CAISESARTLNTGELFF
DNA: TGTGCCATCAGTGAGTCGGCCCGGACCTTAAACACCGGGGAGCTGTTTTTT
length: 17
size: few
V: TRBV10-3
D: .
J: TRBJ2-2

CDR3: CSADGTSGGDTQYF
DNA: TGCAGTGCTGACGGGACTAGCGGGGGAGATACGCAGTATTTT
length: 14
size: many
V: TRBV20-1
D: TRBD2
J: TRBJ2-3

CDR3: CSGSRERNSPLHF
DNA: TGCAGTGGTAGTAGGGAACGGAATTCACCCCTCCACTTT
length: 13
size: few
V: TRBV20-1
D: .
J: TRBJ1-6

CDR3: CSARDRGSRANSPLHF
DNA: TGCAGTGCTAGAGACCGAGGGTCCAGGGCGAATTCACCCCTCCACTTT
length: 16
size: many
V: TRBV20-1
D: .
J: TRBJ1-6

CDR3: CASSPNTGLPEAFF
DNA: TGCGCCAGCAGCCCCAATACAGGGCTTCCTGAAGCTTTCTTT
length: 14
size: many
V: TRBV4-1
D: .
J: TRBJ1-1

CDR3: CASSLQGTSGSWYNEQFF
DNA: TGTGCCAGCAGCTTGCAGGGAACTAGCGGGAGTTGGTACAATGAGCAGTTCTTC
length: 18
size: .
V: TRBV7-3
D: TRBD2
J: TRBJ2-1

CDR3: CASSEGSAGSYGYTF
DNA: TGCGCCAGCAGCGAGGGTTCGGCAGGGAGCTATGGCTACACCTTC
length: 15
size: .
V: TRBV5-1
D: .
J: TRBJ1-2

CDR3: CASSPDGNEQFF
DNA: TGTGCCAGCAGCCCGGACGGAAATGAGCAGTTCTTC
length: 12
size: .
V: TRBV7-3
D: .
J: TRBJ2-1

CDR3: CATGADYSNQPQHF
DNA: TGTGCCACCGGGGCAGATTATAGCAATCAGCCCCAGCATTTT
length: 14
size: .
V: TRBV24-1
D: .
J: TRBJ1-5

CDR3: CASGRDMNTEAFF
DNA: TGTGCCAGCGGGCGAGACATGAACACTGAAGCTTTCTTT
length: 13
size: .
V: TRBV3-1
D: .
J: TRBJ1-1

CDR3: CASSQIASPKETQYF
DNA: TGTGCCAGCAGCCAAATAGCAAGCCCTAAAGAGACCCAGTACTTC
length: 15
size: .
V: TRBV3-1
D: .
J: TRBJ2-5

CDR3: CASSYHTPGGNEQFF
DNA: TGTGCCAGCAGTTACCATACCCCCGGGGGGAATGAGCAGTTCTTC
length: 15
size: .
V: TRBV6-2/TRBV6-3
D: TRBD2
J: TRBJ2-1

CDR3: CASSERGRITDTQYF
DNA: TGTGCCAGCAGCGAGAGGGGCAGGATCACAGATACGCAGTATTTT
length: 15
size: .
V: TRBV9
D: .
J: TRBJ2-3

CDR3: CATGISTDTQYF
DNA: TGTGCCACCGGAATTAGCACAGATACGCAGTATTTT
length: 12
size: .
V: TRBV24-1
D: .
J: TRBJ2-3

CDR3: CASSLDRVNSPLHF
DNA: TGCGCCAGCAGCTTGGACAGGGTGAATTCACCCCTCCACTTT
length: 14
size: few
V: TRBV5-1
D: .
J: TRBJ1-6

CDR3: CASSPGPVGYTF
DNA: TGTGCCAGCAGCCCTGGACCAGTCGGCTACACCTTC
length: 12
size: .
V: TRBV7-2
D: .
J: TRBJ1-2

CDR3: CASSLGLRGPLYNEQFF
DNA: TGTGCCAGCAGCTTAGGGTTGCGGGGGCCCCTCTACAATGAGCAGTTCTTC
length: 17
size: .
V: TRBV7-6
D: .
J: TRBJ2-1

CDR3: CASSLDGRMGANTQYF
DNA: TGCGCCAGCAGCTTGGACGGCCGGATGGGTGCTAATACGCAGTATTTT
length: 16
size: few
V: TRBV5-1
D: .
J: TRBJ2-3

CDR3: CASSFLDGSISGNTIYF
DNA: TGTGCCAGCAGTTTCCTGGACGGCTCGATCTCTGGAAACACCATATATTTT
length: 17
size: few
V: TRBV12-3/TRBV12-4
D: .
J: TRBJ1-3

CDR3: CASSVSAPAYSYEQYF
DNA: TGTGCCAGCAGTGTAAGCGCCCCCGCCTATTCCTACGAGCAGTACTTC
length: 16
size: .
V: TRBV12-3/TRBV12-4
D: .
J: TRBJ2-7